This T cell receptor (beta chain) is drawn from a study of blood T cell repertoires in COVID-19. TCRdb keeps only in-frame clones here, not all; method: immunoSEQ multiplex PCR. The sample records some 170,000 clones, more than 85% being singletons. Looked up from germline, CDR1 is LGHDT and CDR2 is YNNKEL (reference sequence). This CDR3 has 15 amino acids. Concerning this clone: A junction boundary mismatches the germline segment, possibly from a read error.

Sequencing was performed on PBMCs or T cells enriched from blood (not recorded which). The V and J genes are TRBV3-1 (or the pseudogene TRBV3-2) and TRBJ1-5; perhaps TRBD1 as D (6 bases). This receptor was identified in a human donor with acute COVID-19. The donor label of this sample is uncertain. CDR3 in amino acids: CASSQAGTHNRPQHF. The CDR3 DNA follows: TGTGCCAGCAGCCAAGCCGGGACACACAATCGGCCCCAGCATTTT.